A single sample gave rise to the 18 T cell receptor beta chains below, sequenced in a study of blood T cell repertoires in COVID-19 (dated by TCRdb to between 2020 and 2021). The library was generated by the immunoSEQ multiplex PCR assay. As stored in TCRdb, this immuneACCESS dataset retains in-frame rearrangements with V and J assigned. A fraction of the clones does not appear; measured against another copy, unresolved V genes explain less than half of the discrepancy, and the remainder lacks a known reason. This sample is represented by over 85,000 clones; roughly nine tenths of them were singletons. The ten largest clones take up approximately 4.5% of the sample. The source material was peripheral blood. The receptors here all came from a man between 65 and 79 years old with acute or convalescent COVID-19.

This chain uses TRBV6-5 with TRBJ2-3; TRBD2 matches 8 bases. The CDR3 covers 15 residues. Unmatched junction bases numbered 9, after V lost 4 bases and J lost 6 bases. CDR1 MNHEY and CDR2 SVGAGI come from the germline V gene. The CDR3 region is CASSSNGGGRDTQYF. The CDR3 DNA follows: TGTGCCAGCAGTTCGAATGGCGGGGGGAGGGATACGCAGTATTTT.

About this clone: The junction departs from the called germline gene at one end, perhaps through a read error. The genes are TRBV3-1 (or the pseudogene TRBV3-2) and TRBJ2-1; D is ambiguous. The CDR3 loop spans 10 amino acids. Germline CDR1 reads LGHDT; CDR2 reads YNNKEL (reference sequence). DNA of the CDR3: TGTGCCAGCAGCCAAACTACCGTAATCTTC. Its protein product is CASSQTTVIF.

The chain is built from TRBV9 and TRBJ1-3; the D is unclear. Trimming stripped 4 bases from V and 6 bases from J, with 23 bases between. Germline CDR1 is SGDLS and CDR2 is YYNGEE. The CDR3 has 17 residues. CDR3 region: CASSSSVGYPYENTIYF. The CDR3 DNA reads TGTGCCAGCAGCTCCTCCGTCGGGTACCCCTACGAAAACACCATATATTTT. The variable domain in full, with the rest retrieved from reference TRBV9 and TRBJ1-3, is DSGVTQTPKHLITATGQRVTLRCSPRSGDLSVYWYQQSLDQGLQFLIQYYNGEERAKGNILERFSAQQFPDLHSELNLSSLELGDSALYFCASSSSVGYPYENTIYFGEGSWLTVV.

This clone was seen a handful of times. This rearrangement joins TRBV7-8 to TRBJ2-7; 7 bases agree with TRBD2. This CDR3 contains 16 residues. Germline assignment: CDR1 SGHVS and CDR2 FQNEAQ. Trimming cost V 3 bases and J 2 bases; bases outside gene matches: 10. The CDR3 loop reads CASSFSLSGLPYEQYF. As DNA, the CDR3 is TGTGCCAGCAGCTTCTCCTTATCGGGACTACCCTACGAGCAGTACTTC.

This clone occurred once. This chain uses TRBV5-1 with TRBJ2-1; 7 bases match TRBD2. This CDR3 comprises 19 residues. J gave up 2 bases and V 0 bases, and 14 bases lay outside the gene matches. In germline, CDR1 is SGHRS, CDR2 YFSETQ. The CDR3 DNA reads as TGCGCCAGCAGCTTGGAAACCCCTCATCCGGGGGGAACCTACAATGAGCAGTTCTTC. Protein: CASSLETPHPGGTYNEQFF.

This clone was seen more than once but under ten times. CDR3 loop: CASSETVTYEQYF. CDR3 nucleotides: TGTGCCAGCAGTGAGACAGTCACCTACGAGCAGTACTTC. The chain couples TRBV6-6 to TRBJ2-7; the D gene is possibly TRBD1 (5 bases). The CDR3 has 13 residues. Germline V lookup: CDR1 MNHNY, CDR2 SVGAGI (reference sequence). The V gene lost 5 bases and the J gene lost 2 bases, with 10 bases spanning the gap.

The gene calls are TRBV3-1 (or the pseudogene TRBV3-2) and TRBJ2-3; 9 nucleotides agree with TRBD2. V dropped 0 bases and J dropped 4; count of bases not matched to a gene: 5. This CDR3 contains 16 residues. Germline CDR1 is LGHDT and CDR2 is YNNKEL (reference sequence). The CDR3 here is CASSQERGGAPDTQYF. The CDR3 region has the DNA TGTGCCAGCAGCCAAGAACGCGGGGGGGCCCCAGATACGCAGTATTTT.

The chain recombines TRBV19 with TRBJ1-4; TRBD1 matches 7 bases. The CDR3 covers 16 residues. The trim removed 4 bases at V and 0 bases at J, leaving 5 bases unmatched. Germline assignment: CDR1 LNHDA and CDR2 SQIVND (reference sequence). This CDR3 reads CASSKRQGATNEKLFF. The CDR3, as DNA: TGTGCCAGTAGTAAGCGTCAGGGGGCAACTAATGAAAAACTGTTTTTT.

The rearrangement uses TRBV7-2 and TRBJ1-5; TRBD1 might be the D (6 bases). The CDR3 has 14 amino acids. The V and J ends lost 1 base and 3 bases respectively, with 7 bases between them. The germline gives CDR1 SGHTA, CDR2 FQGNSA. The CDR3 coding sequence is TGTGCCAGCAGCTTAGACAGGGTCAATCAGCCCCAGCATTTT. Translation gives CASSLDRVNQPQHF.

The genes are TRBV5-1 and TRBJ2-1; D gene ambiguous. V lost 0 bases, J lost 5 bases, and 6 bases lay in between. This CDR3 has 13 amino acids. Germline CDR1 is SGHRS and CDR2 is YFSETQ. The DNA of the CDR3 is TGCGCCAGCAGCTTGGATCTCCACAATGAGCAGTTCTTC. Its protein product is CASSLDLHNEQFF.

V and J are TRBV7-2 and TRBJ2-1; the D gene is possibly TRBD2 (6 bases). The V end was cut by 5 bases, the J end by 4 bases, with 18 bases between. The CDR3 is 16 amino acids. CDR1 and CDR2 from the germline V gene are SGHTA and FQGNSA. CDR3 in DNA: TGTGCCAGCAGCCCTCTCCGGGGGACTTTGTACAATGAGCAGTTCTTC. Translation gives CASSPLRGTLYNEQFF.

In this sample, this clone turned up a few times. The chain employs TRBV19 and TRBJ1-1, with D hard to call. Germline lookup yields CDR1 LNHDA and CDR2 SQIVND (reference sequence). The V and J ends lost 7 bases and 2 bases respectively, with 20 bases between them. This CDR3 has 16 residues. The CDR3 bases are TGTGCCAGTACCCACACCATCGGGGTCCTAAACACTGAAGCTTTCTTT. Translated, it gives CASTHTIGVLNTEAFF.

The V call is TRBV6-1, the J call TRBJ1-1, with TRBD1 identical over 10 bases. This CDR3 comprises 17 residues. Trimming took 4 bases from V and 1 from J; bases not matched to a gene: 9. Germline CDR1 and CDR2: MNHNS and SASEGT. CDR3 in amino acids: CASSAGQGIGGNTEAFF. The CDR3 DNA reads TGTGCCAGCAGTGCGGGACAGGGGATAGGAGGGAACACTGAAGCTTTCTTT.

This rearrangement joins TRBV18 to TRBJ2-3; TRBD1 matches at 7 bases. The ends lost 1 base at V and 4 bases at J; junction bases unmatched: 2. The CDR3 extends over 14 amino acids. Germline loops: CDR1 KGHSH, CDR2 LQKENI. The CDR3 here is CASSPRQGADTQYF. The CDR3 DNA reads TGTGCCAGCTCACCACGGCAGGGGGCAGATACGCAGTATTTT.

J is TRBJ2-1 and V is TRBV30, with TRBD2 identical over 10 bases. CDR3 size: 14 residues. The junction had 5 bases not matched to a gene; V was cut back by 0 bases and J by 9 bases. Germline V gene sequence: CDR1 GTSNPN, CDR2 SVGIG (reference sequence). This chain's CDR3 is CAWSVLAGLGEQFF. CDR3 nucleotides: TGTGCCTGGAGTGTACTAGCGGGGTTAGGTGAGCAGTTCTTC.

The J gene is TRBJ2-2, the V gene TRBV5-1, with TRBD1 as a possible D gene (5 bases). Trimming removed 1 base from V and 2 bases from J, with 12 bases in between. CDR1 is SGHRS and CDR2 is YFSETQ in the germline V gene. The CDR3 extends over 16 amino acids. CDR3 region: CASSLLRQTNTGELFF. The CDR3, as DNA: TGCGCCAGCAGCTTGTTGAGACAGACCAACACCGGGGAGCTGTTTTTT.

In DNA form, the CDR3 reads TGTGCCAGCAGTTTTCGGCTAGCGAGGACCGGGGAGCTGTTTTTT. The encoded protein is CASSFRLARTGELFF. The chain joins TRBV28 to TRBJ2-2; D perhaps matches TRBD2 (6 bases). Trimming took off 3 bases at V and 5 bases at J, with 13 bases between the two ends. The CDR3 covers 15 residues. Germline V gene data show CDR1 as MDHEN and CDR2 as SYDVKM.

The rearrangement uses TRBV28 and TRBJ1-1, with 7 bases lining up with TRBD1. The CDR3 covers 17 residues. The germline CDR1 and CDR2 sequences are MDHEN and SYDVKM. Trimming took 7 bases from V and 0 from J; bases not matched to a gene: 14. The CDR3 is CASTEVAGGPMNTEAFF. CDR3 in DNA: TGTGCCAGCACCGAGGTAGCAGGGGGACCAATGAACACTGAAGCTTTCTTT.